This record looks at one TCR beta chain sequence and its context. A J-beta primer mix and a sample-barcoded 5' primer were used in a second PCR of roughly 6 to 11 cycles. Each cDNA molecule was tagged by a template-switch adaptor with 12 random nucleotides. One entry per CDR3 protein results from TCRdb running MiXCR on the 5' RACE reads. The repertoire holds some 550,000 distinct CDR3 sequences, about 45% seen once, with approximately 25% in the top ten. This entry is derived from a study of blood T cells in healthy people across ages. Approximately 10 milliliters of peripheral blood were drawn from each donor into EDTA-treated tubes. CDR1 and CDR2 (germline): SGDLS, YYNGEE. This CDR3 is 15 amino acids long. V was clipped by 0 bases and J by 2 bases, with 10 bases between them.

Sample: blood. This TCR came from a man older than 75 in good health. This sequence joins TRBV9 and TRBJ2-3; D remains ambiguous. In DNA, the CDR3 is TGTGCCAGCAGCGTAGGCCTCCGGTACACAGATACGCAGTATTTT. It translates to CASSVGLRYTDTQYF.